These 25 T cell receptor beta chains were sequenced from one sample in a study of shared clonotypes between healthy human individuals. The data were produced by immunoSEQ multiplex PCR, yet TCRdb's version contains in-frame clones alone and is incomplete. Of roughly 640,000 clones listed, approximately 79% are singletons. Sequencing input: memory CD4+ T cells sorted from blood. The subset is: CD45RA-negative fraction. Every receptor here comes from a woman aged 30 to 39 in good health.

With regard to this clone: The same CDR3 also results from other DNA sequences found in this sample. The chain carries TRBV20-1 and TRBJ2-7; D not resolved. CDR3 length equals 11 residues. V lost 0 bases and J 3 bases, leaving 3 bases between the germline ends. CDR1 and CDR2 (germline): DFQATT, SNEGSKA (reference sequence). In DNA, the CDR3 is TGCAGTGCTAGAGATAACTACGAGCAGTACTTC. This gives the protein CSARDNYEQYF.

As to this clone: Other nucleotide sequences in the sample specify the same CDR3. The V call is TRBV28, the J call TRBJ1-1; no definite D call. The germline V and J ends were trimmed by 7 bases and 5 bases, with 8 bases remaining between them. The CDR3 has 11 residues. Germline-derived CDR1 and CDR2 are MDHEN and SYDVKM. CDR3 sequence reads: CASKGGTEAFF. The CDR3 DNA is TGTGCCAGCAAGGGAGGGACTGAAGCTTTCTTT.

V usage is TRBV28 and J usage is TRBJ1-2; D ambiguous. V was cut by 3 bases and J by 1 base, with 6 bases left in between. This CDR3 spans 13 amino acids. From germline, CDR1 is MDHEN and CDR2 SYDVKM. For the CDR3, the DNA is TGTGCCAGCAGTTTCCTTGGTAACTATGGCTACACCTTC. This encodes CASSFLGNYGYTF.

The rearrangement links TRBV11-3 to TRBJ2-3; perhaps D is TRBD1 or TRBD2 (5 bases each). This CDR3 spans 14 amino acids. The germline gives CDR1 SGHNT, CDR2 YENEEA. V dropped 3 bases and J dropped 4 bases, with 11 bases sitting between them. CDR3 residues: CASSLGLAPDTQYF. DNA of the CDR3: TGTGCCAGCAGCTTGGGGCTAGCCCCAGATACGCAGTATTTT.

The rearrangement joins TRBV30 to TRBJ1-2; a weak D match, TRBD1 (5 bases). The CDR3 is 12 amino acids. Germline-derived CDR1 and CDR2 are GTSNPN and SVGIG (reference sequence). V was trimmed by 2 bases and J by 3 bases, leaving 7 bases between them. The CDR3 reads CAWSMGDYGYTF. CDR3 bases: TGTGCCTGGAGTATGGGGGACTATGGCTACACCTTC.

This chain uses TRBV11-2 with TRBJ1-1, with a possible D match to TRBD1 (5 bases). V lost 6 bases to trimming and J lost 5 bases, with 25 bases between them. The CDR3 covers 17 residues. Germline-derived CDR1 and CDR2 are SGHAT and FQNNGV. The CDR3 DNA reads as TGTGCCAGCAGGACCCAATCCCGTGGGGCGAAAGGAACTGAAGCTTTCTTT. Amino acids: CASRTQSRGAKGTEAFF.

This chain connects TRBV2 to TRBJ2-1; 10 nucleotides agree with TRBD2. CDR1 and CDR2 from the germline V gene are SNHLY and FYNNEI. Trimming removed 6 bases from V and 8 bases from J; junction bases left unmatched: 10. CDR3 length: 15 residues. The CDR3 DNA is TGTGCCAGCAGCCAACGGACTAGCGGCCCGCATGAGCAGTTCTTC. This sequence encodes CASSQRTSGPHEQFF.

This clone was detected only a few times. The rearrangement links TRBV4-2 to TRBJ2-7, with D perhaps TRBD2 (5 bases). Trimming cost V 1 base and J 3 bases, with 16 bases left between them. CDR1 and CDR2 from the germline V gene are LGHNA and YNFKEQ. This CDR3 has 16 amino acids. As DNA, the CDR3 is TGTGCCAGCAGCCAAGTCCCGGGTTTCGGGAACTACGAGCAGTACTTC. It encodes CASSQVPGFGNYEQYF.

This rearrangement joins TRBV4-1 to TRBJ2-5; D possibly corresponds to TRBD1 (5 bases). The V end was cut by 1 base, the J end by 3 bases, with 18 bases between. CDR1 is MGHRA and CDR2 is YSYEKL in the germline V gene. The CDR3 contains 17 residues. CDR3 coding DNA: TGCGCCAGCAGCCAAGGCCCGGCCGCAGGGCATAAAGAGACCCAGTACTTC. Amino acids: CASSQGPAAGHKETQYF.

The chain links TRBV19 to TRBJ1-5; a possible D gene is TRBD1 (5 bases). Germline V gives CDR1 LNHDA, CDR2 SQIVND (reference sequence). The CDR3 contains 11 residues. The V gene lost 7 bases and the J gene lost 11 bases, with 12 bases spanning the gap. The CDR3 region is CASTRGSTQHF. CDR3 in DNA: TGTGCCAGTACCCGGGGGAGCACCCAGCATTTT. The full variable domain, its missing parts supplied by reference TRBV19 and TRBJ1-5, is DGGITQSPKYLFRKEGQNVTLSCEQNLNHDAMYWYRQDPGQGLRLIYYSQIVNDFQKGDIAEGYSVSREKKESFPLTVTSAQKNPTAFYLCASTRGSTQHFGDGTRLSIL.

This clone has a single count. J is TRBJ2-3 and V is TRBV18; TRBD1 might be the D (6 bases). V shed 4 bases and J shed 3 bases, with 11 bases lying between them. CDR1 KGHSH and CDR2 LQKENI come from the germline V gene. The CDR3 totals 14 residues. The CDR3 DNA reads TGTGCCAGCTCACTCTCCACAGGGACAGATACGCAGTATTTT. As protein: CASSLSTGTDTQYF.

This clone was detected only a few times. V and J are TRBV29-1 and TRBJ2-1; D may be TRBD2 (5 bases). The germline CDR1 and CDR2 sequences are SQVTM and ANQGSEA. Trimming stripped 3 bases from V and 2 bases from J, with 11 bases between. This CDR3 is built from 14 residues. CDR3 protein: CSVDHPGAYNEQFF. CDR3 in DNA: TGCAGCGTTGACCATCCCGGGGCCTACAATGAGCAGTTCTTC.

The genes are TRBV2 and TRBJ2-7, with 12 nucleotides matching TRBD2. The germline gives CDR1 SNHLY, CDR2 FYNNEI. This CDR3 is 14 amino acids long. With 6 bases clipped from V and 5 bases from J, the junction kept 5 bases outside the gene matches. CDR3 bases: TGTGCCAGCAGGCGGACTAGCGGGACAGACGAGCAGTACTTC. Protein sequence: CASRRTSGTDEQYF.

The chain joins TRBV6-5 to TRBJ2-7, with 8 bases that match TRBD2. J lost 5 bases, V lost 7 bases, and 10 bases had no gene match. The CDR3 contains 14 residues. Germline values: CDR1 MNHEY, CDR2 SVGAGI. The CDR3: CASTRPGGVDEQYF. The CDR3 DNA is TGTGCCAGCACTCGACCCGGGGGGGTGGACGAGCAGTACTTC.

This clone was seen a handful of times. This sequence joins TRBV28 and TRBJ2-1; 10 bases map to TRBD2. Germline V lookup: CDR1 MDHEN, CDR2 SYDVKM. Trimming removed 1 base from V and 2 bases from J; junction bases left unmatched: 2. The CDR3 contains 16 residues. The CDR3 bases are TGTGCCAGCAGTTTATCCACTAGCGGGGCCTACAATGAGCAGTTCTTC. As protein: CASSLSTSGAYNEQFF.

The table lists this clone with a count of one. The junction and the germline gene differ at one end; a read error may be behind it. The V and J genes are TRBV19 and TRBJ2-7, with TRBD2 matching over 7 bases. The CDR3 has 16 amino acids. Germline V gene lookup returns CDR1 LNHDA and CDR2 SQIVND (reference sequence). DNA of the CDR3: TGTGCCAGTAGCATAGGATACTCTAGCGGAGCCTACGAGCAGTACTTC. It translates to CASSIGYSSGAYEQYF.

J is TRBJ2-1 and V is TRBV2; 9 bases match TRBD1. Germline-derived CDR1 and CDR2 are SNHLY and FYNNEI. The CDR3 loop spans 15 amino acids. Trimming cost V 3 bases and J 1 base; bases outside gene matches: 1. The CDR3 nucleotides read TGTGCCAGCAGTGACGACAGGGGGTCCTACAATGAGCAGTTCTTC. Its translation is CASSDDRGSYNEQFF.

This sequence joins TRBV5-4 and TRBJ2-5; the match to TRBD2 covers 7 bases. The CDR3 has 16 residues. The germline V gene has CDR1 SGHNT and CDR2 YYREEE (reference sequence). Trimming at V came to 2 bases and at J to 4 bases, leaving 11 bases not matched to a gene. Here the CDR3 DNA reads TGTGCCAGCAGCTTTAGAAAGCGGGGCACGGGAGAGACCCAGTACTTC. It is translated as CASSFRKRGTGETQYF. Based on the CDR3 plus reference TRBV5-4 and TRBJ2-5, the full variable domain is ETGVTQSPTHLIKTRGQQVTLRCSSQSGHNTVSWYQQALGQGPQFIFQYYREEENGRGNFPPRFSGLQFPNYSSELNVNALELDDSALYLCASSFRKRGTGETQYFGPGTRLLVL.

The chain uses TRBV4-2 and TRBJ2-2; 9 nucleotides align to TRBD2. The CDR3 is made up of 16 amino acids. Losses at the gene ends were 4 bases for V and 7 bases for J; bases not matched to a gene: 10. The germline V gene encodes CDR1 LGHNA and CDR2 YNFKEQ. The chain's CDR3 is CASSPSSGNSNGELFF. In DNA form, the CDR3 reads TGTGCCAGCAGCCCATCTAGCGGGAACTCGAACGGGGAGCTGTTTTTT.

This chain links TRBV11-2 with TRBJ2-5; D is perhaps TRBD1 (6 bases). Trimming cost V 1 base and J 2 bases, with 14 bases left between them. The CDR3 extends over 16 amino acids. Germline values: CDR1 SGHAT, CDR2 FQNNGV. This chain's CDR3 is CASSLGPRGHQETQYF. The CDR3 region has the DNA TGTGCCAGCAGCTTAGGCCCCAGGGGACATCAAGAGACCCAGTACTTC.

V usage is TRBV9 and J usage is TRBJ2-7; 9 nucleotides align to TRBD1. Trimming at V came to 4 bases and at J to 6 bases, leaving 5 bases not matched to a gene. The length of the CDR3 is 13 residues. Germline values: CDR1 SGDLS, CDR2 YYNGEE. The CDR3 coding sequence is TGTGCCAGCAGCCGGGACAGGGCTGGCGAGCAGTACTTC. Encoded protein: CASSRDRAGEQYF.

This chain connects TRBV7-2 to TRBJ2-7, with 9 bases that match TRBD1. The J segment lost 5 bases and the V segment lost 5 bases, leaving 13 bases of the junction unmatched. This CDR3 has 16 residues. CDR1 SGHTA and CDR2 FQGNSA come from the germline V gene. The CDR3 DNA follows: TGTGCCAGCAGCCTCACGACAGGGGGATCCATTGACGAGCAGTACTTC. Residues: CASSLTTGGSIDEQYF.

The chain combines TRBV29-1 with TRBJ2-7; no firm D call. CDR1 is SQVTM and CDR2 is ANQGSEA in the germline V gene. Trimming left V 6 bases short and J 0 bases short, with 9 bases between. This CDR3 contains 12 residues. CDR3 amino acids: CSVGRDSYEQYF. Written as DNA, the CDR3 is TGCAGCGTCGGAAGAGACTCCTACGAGCAGTACTTC.

The chain couples TRBV2 to TRBJ1-1; D possibly corresponds to TRBD1 (5 bases). The CDR3 has 13 amino acids. V lost 6 bases to trimming and J lost 5 bases, with 13 bases between them. The germline CDR1 and CDR2 sequences are SNHLY and FYNNEI. The CDR3, as DNA: TGTGCCAGCAGGGGCGATCGGGGGACTGAAGCTTTCTTT. Its protein is CASRGDRGTEAFF.

This clone was counted many times. This rearrangement joins TRBV13 to TRBJ1-1, with TRBD1 matching 8 bases. The length of the CDR3 is 14 residues. Trimming took 4 bases from V and 4 from J; bases not matched to a gene: 5. From germline, CDR1 is PRHDT and CDR2 FYEKMQ (reference sequence). The DNA for the CDR3 is TGTGCCAGCAGCTACGACAGGGGACGCACTGAAGCTTTCTTT. Protein: CASSYDRGRTEAFF.